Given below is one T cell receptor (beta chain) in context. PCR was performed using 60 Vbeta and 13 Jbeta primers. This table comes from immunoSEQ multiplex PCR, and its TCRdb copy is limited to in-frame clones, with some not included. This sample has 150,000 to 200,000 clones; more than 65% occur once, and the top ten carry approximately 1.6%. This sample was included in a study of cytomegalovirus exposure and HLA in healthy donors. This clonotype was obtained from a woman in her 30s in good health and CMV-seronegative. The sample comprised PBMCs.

Written as DNA, the CDR3 is TGTGCCAGCAGTGAAGACAGGGTGAGGGAAAAACTGTTTTTT. It codes for CASSEDRVREKLFF. The rearrangement links TRBV6-1 to TRBJ1-4, with a tentative D call TRBD1 (6 bases). V was shortened by 1 base and J by 8 bases, with 11 bases between the two germline ends. From germline, CDR1 is MNHNS and CDR2 SASEGT. CDR3 length: 14 residues.